Listed below are T cell receptor beta chains from one sample, sequenced in a study of blood T cell repertoires in COVID-19. TCRdb keeps only in-frame clones here, not all; method: immunoSEQ multiplex PCR. This table has over 400,000 clones, approximately 90% appearing once. The sequencing input was PBMCs or T cells enriched from blood (not recorded which). Receptor source: a woman in her sixties or seventies who had recovered from COVID-19. Each CDR3 is given with its conserved first and last residue. D genes are given only for firm matches. Clone size appears in some rows only: once, few, many, or a class for an expanded clone.

V gene: TRBV12-5
D gene: .
CDR3 length: 14
clone size: once
J gene: TRBJ2-2
CDR3 DNA: TGTGCTAGTGGTCCCTCCCCCGACACCGGGGAGCTGTTTTTT
CDR3 protein: CASGPSPDTGELFF

V gene: TRBV2
D gene: TRBD2
CDR3 length: 16
clone size: .
J gene: TRBJ2-2
CDR3 DNA: TGTGCCAGCACCACTACGAGGCAGGGAGGGACCGGGGAGCTGTTTTTT
CDR3 protein: CASTTTRQGGTGELFF

V gene: TRBV7-2
D gene: TRBD1
CDR3 length: 14
clone size: .
J gene: TRBJ2-4
CDR3 DNA: TGTGCCAGCAGCGCGGGACAGGATGCGAACATTCAGTACTTC
CDR3 protein: CASSAGQDANIQYF

V gene: TRBV4-1
D gene: .
CDR3 length: 16
clone size: .
J gene: TRBJ1-3
CDR3 DNA: TGCGCCAGCAGCCAGGGGACTTCCAACTCTGGAAACACCATATATTTT
CDR3 protein: CASSQGTSNSGNTIYF

V gene: TRBV7-2
D gene: TRBD2
CDR3 length: 15
clone size: .
J gene: TRBJ2-1
CDR3 DNA: TGTGCCAGCAGCCCGCCGGGACTAGCCTACAATGAGCAGTTCTTC
CDR3 protein: CASSPPGLAYNEQFF

V gene: TRBV9
D gene: .
CDR3 length: 15
clone size: .
J gene: TRBJ1-2
CDR3 DNA: TGTGCCAGCAGCGTAGGCGGTACAGGAGACTATGGCTACACCTTC
CDR3 protein: CASSVGGTGDYGYTF

V gene: TRBV29-1
D gene: .
CDR3 length: 16
clone size: .
J gene: TRBJ1-1
CDR3 DNA: TGCAGCGTTGAAGATCGACGGCAGGGGTTGAGCACTGAAGCTTTCTTT
CDR3 protein: CSVEDRRQGLSTEAFF

V gene: TRBV5-1
D gene: .
CDR3 length: 15
clone size: .
J gene: TRBJ2-5
CDR3 DNA: TGCGCCAGCAGCTTGGAACCAGGAATTCAAGAGACCCAGTACTTC
CDR3 protein: CASSLEPGIQETQYF

V gene: TRBV11-2
D gene: .
CDR3 length: 14
clone size: .
J gene: TRBJ1-1
CDR3 DNA: TGTGCCAGTACCCTTAGGGGGGGGGCGACTGAAGCTTTCTTT
CDR3 protein: CASTLRGGATEAFF

V gene: TRBV5-1
D gene: .
CDR3 length: 15
clone size: .
J gene: TRBJ2-6
CDR3 DNA: TGCGCCAGCGCAGGCACTGGCTCTGGGGCCAACGTCCTGACTTTC
CDR3 protein: CASAGTGSGANVLTF

V gene: TRBV3-1/TRBV3-2
D gene: TRBD1
CDR3 length: 15
clone size: .
J gene: TRBJ2-1
CDR3 DNA: TGTGCCAGCAGTCCCTGGACAGGGGTGGTCAATGAGCAGTTCTTC
CDR3 protein: CASSPWTGVVNEQFF

V gene: TRBV4-1
D gene: TRBD1
CDR3 length: 18
clone size: .
J gene: TRBJ2-1
CDR3 DNA: TGCGCCAGCAGCCAAGACTACGGGACAGGGAGGGTCTACAATGAGCAGTTCTTC
CDR3 protein: CASSQDYGTGRVYNEQFF

V gene: TRBV9
D gene: TRBD1
CDR3 length: 17
clone size: .
J gene: TRBJ1-2
CDR3 DNA: TGTGCCAGCAGCGTAACCCCGTCCCCACAGGGGATAGGTGGCTACACCTTC
CDR3 protein: CASSVTPSPQGIGGYTF

V gene: TRBV4-1
D gene: .
CDR3 length: 17
clone size: .
J gene: TRBJ2-7
CDR3 DNA: TGCGCCAGCAGCCAAGATTGGACTTCCGGACAGTTGAACGAGCAGTACTTC
CDR3 protein: CASSQDWTSGQLNEQYF

V gene: TRBV6-5
D gene: .
CDR3 length: 13
clone size: once
J gene: TRBJ1-2
CDR3 DNA: TGTGCCAGCAGTTACGAGGAGGGGAATGGCTACACCTTC
CDR3 protein: CASSYEEGNGYTF

V gene: TRBV24-1
D gene: TRBD1
CDR3 length: 17
clone size: .
J gene: TRBJ1-6
CDR3 DNA: TGTGCCAGTATTGGACAGGGGAAGGGCACATATAATTCACCCCTCCACTTT
CDR3 protein: CASIGQGKGTYNSPLHF

V gene: TRBV2
D gene: TRBD1
CDR3 length: 14
clone size: .
J gene: TRBJ1-2
CDR3 DNA: TGTGCCAGCAGTGGGACAGGGGGCAGCTATGGCTACACCTTC
CDR3 protein: CASSGTGGSYGYTF

V gene: TRBV23-1
D gene: .
CDR3 length: 14
clone size: .
J gene: TRBJ1-2
CDR3 DNA: TGCGCCAGCAGTCAAAGCTCAGGGGTCTATGGCTACACCTTC
CDR3 protein: CASSQSSGVYGYTF

V gene: TRBV27
D gene: .
CDR3 length: 15
clone size: .
J gene: TRBJ1-6
CDR3 DNA: TGTGCCAGCAGTTTATTCTCAACTAATAATTCACCCCTCCACTTT
CDR3 protein: CASSLFSTNNSPLHF

V gene: TRBV6-5
D gene: .
CDR3 length: 15
clone size: .
J gene: TRBJ1-4
CDR3 DNA: TGTGCCAGCAGGGGGCCCCGGGACACCGATGAAAAACTGTTTTTT
CDR3 protein: CASRGPRDTDEKLFF

V gene: TRBV11-3
D gene: .
CDR3 length: 14
clone size: .
J gene: TRBJ2-7
CDR3 DNA: TGTGCCAGCAGCTTAGCAGGGGGGAGGTACGAGCAGTACTTC
CDR3 protein: CASSLAGGRYEQYF

V gene: TRBV7-2
D gene: .
CDR3 length: 15
clone size: .
J gene: TRBJ2-5
CDR3 DNA: TGTGCCAGCAGTCATTCCCTAGCTGATCAAGAGACCCAGTACTTC
CDR3 protein: CASSHSLADQETQYF

V gene: TRBV10-1
D gene: .
CDR3 length: 12
clone size: few
J gene: TRBJ1-1
CDR3 DNA: TGCGCCAGCAGTGATCCGGACACTGAAGCTTTCTTT
CDR3 protein: CASSDPDTEAFF

V gene: TRBV2
D gene: .
CDR3 length: 14
clone size: .
J gene: TRBJ1-4
CDR3 DNA: TGTGCCAGCAGTACCGGACAGATGAGGGAAAAACTGTTTTTT
CDR3 protein: CASSTGQMREKLFF

V gene: TRBV10-2
D gene: TRBD1
CDR3 length: 13
clone size: .
J gene: TRBJ2-7
CDR3 DNA: TGCGCCAGCAGTGAGGGACAGGCCTACGAGCAGTACTTC
CDR3 protein: CASSEGQAYEQYF

V gene: TRBV19
D gene: .
CDR3 length: 14
clone size: .
J gene: TRBJ1-1
CDR3 DNA: TGTGCCAGTAGTATAAGGGACACTTACACTGAAGCTTTCTTT
CDR3 protein: CASSIRDTYTEAFF

V gene: TRBV11-2
D gene: .
CDR3 length: 14
clone size: .
J gene: TRBJ2-7
CDR3 DNA: TGTGCCAGCAGCTTAGGGGGACTTAGGTACGAGCAGTACTTC
CDR3 protein: CASSLGGLRYEQYF

V gene: TRBV6-6
D gene: .
CDR3 length: 14
clone size: .
J gene: TRBJ1-4
CDR3 DNA: TGTGCCAGCACCCGGCCAGGGGCAGGTGAAAAACTGTTTTTT
CDR3 protein: CASTRPGAGEKLFF

V gene: TRBV6-5
D gene: .
CDR3 length: 16
clone size: .
J gene: TRBJ2-7
CDR3 DNA: TGTGCCAGCAGTTACTCTGGTCCCAGGGGAACCTACGAGCAGTACTTC
CDR3 protein: CASSYSGPRGTYEQYF

V gene: TRBV4-2
D gene: TRBD2
CDR3 length: 19
clone size: .
J gene: TRBJ2-2
CDR3 DNA: TGTGCCAGCAGCCAAGTCGGACTAGCGGGGGCCGCGAACACCGGGGAGCTGTTTTTT
CDR3 protein: CASSQVGLAGAANTGELFF

V gene: TRBV24-1
D gene: .
CDR3 length: 12
clone size: .
J gene: TRBJ1-2
CDR3 DNA: TGTGCCACCAGTCAGACAGACTATGGCTACACCTTC
CDR3 protein: CATSQTDYGYTF

V gene: TRBV6-4
D gene: TRBD1
CDR3 length: 16
clone size: .
J gene: TRBJ2-2
CDR3 DNA: TGTGCCAGCAGCGAGCGCACAGGGGGCGAGACCGGGGAGCTGTTTTTT
CDR3 protein: CASSERTGGETGELFF